A selection of T cell receptor beta chains follows, all from one sample in a study of PD-1 blockade in classical Hodgkin lymphoma. TCRdb's copy holds only in-frame clones and misses some; the assay was immunoSEQ multiplex PCR. Of nearly 60,000 clones detected, more than 85% appear once; the ten largest clones hold 8.5% to 12%. Here the sequenced sample was peripheral blood mononuclear cells (PBMCs), taken before the second cycle of nivolumab. The source is a human donor with classical Hodgkin lymphoma. Both conserved end residues are part of each CDR3. A D gene is named only where the DNA matches it firmly. Only some rows state a clone size, as once, few, many or a class for expanded clones.

TRBV25-1	TRBJ2-3	.	TRBD2	CASRGTSGGTDTQYF	TGTGCCAGCCGTGGAACTAGCGGGGGCACAGATACGCAGTATTTT
TRBV5-1	TRBJ2-1	.	.	CASSLEGGYNEQFF	TGCGCCAGCAGCTTGGAGGGGGGTTACAATGAGCAGTTCTTC
TRBV7-6	TRBJ1-3	.	TRBD1	CASSFGTARPDGNTIYF	TGTGCCAGCAGCTTCGGGACAGCCCGACCGGATGGAAACACCATATATTTT
TRBV28	TRBJ1-2	few	.	CASEGLRRGYTF	TGTGCCAGCGAAGGGCTCCGGAGGGGCTACACCTTC
TRBV19	TRBJ1-2	.	.	CASQGALPGYTF	TGTGCCAGTCAAGGAGCCCTGCCTGGCTACACCTTC
TRBV2	TRBJ2-7	.	.	CAGRTENGYEQYF	TGTGCCGGCCGGACAGAGAACGGCTACGAGCAGTACTTC
TRBV14	TRBJ2-1	.	.	CASSQGYNEQFF	TGTGCCAGCAGCCAAGGGTACAATGAGCAGTTCTTC
TRBV13	TRBJ1-2	.	TRBD1	CASSLRTGDGYTF	TGTGCCAGCAGCCTCCGGACAGGGGATGGCTACACCTTC
TRBV5-5	TRBJ2-7	.	.	CASSSTSYEQYF	TGTGCCAGCAGCTCGACCTCCTACGAGCAGTACTTC
TRBV7-3	TRBJ2-7	.	TRBD1	CASSLAPGGPNEQYF	TGTGCCAGCAGCTTAGCCCCAGGGGGCCCGAACGAGCAGTACTTC
TRBV23-1	TRBJ1-1	.	TRBD1	CASSRDRVSEKNTEAFF	TGCGCCAGCAGCCGGGACAGGGTTTCGGAAAAGAACACTGAAGCTTTCTTT
TRBV11-3	TRBJ2-5	.	.	CASSLVGQGGSETQYF	TGTGCCAGCAGCTTAGTGGGCCAGGGAGGATCAGAGACCCAGTACTTC
TRBV29-1	TRBJ2-1	.	TRBD1	CSVGKGQGDNEQFF	TGCAGCGTTGGTAAGGGACAGGGCGACAATGAGCAGTTCTTC
TRBV5-6	TRBJ2-7	.	.	CASSFGGLYEQYF	TGTGCCAGCAGTTTCGGCGGGCTCTACGAGCAGTACTTC
TRBV12-5	TRBJ2-3	.	.	CASGLFYRGTGLSFNTDTQYF	TGTGCTAGTGGTTTGTTCTACCGGGGTACAGGGCTGTCCTTTAACACAGATACGCAGTATTTT
TRBV18	TRBJ1-5	.	.	CASSPDSNQPQHF	TGTGCCAGCTCCCCCGATAGCAATCAGCCCCAGCATTTT
TRBV9	TRBJ1-2	.	.	CASSVGLGAGYGYTF	TGTGCCAGCAGCGTAGGATTAGGGGCTGGGTATGGCTACACCTTC
TRBV2	TRBJ2-7	.	.	CASSTGTTYEQYF	TGTGCCAGCAGTACCGGGACAACTTACGAGCAGTACTTC
TRBV27	TRBJ2-3	.	.	CASSLVTGNLLTDTQYF	TGTGCCAGCAGTTTGGTTACAGGGAACCTACTCACAGATACGCAGTATTTT
TRBV27	TRBJ1-5	.	.	CASSLRGYSNQPQHF	TGTGCCAGCAGTTTACGCGGATATAGCAATCAGCCCCAGCATTTT
TRBV7-9	TRBJ1-4	.	.	CASSSHLLAGPTNEKLFF	TGTGCCAGCAGCTCCCACTTACTCGCAGGGCCAACTAATGAAAAACTGTTTTTT
TRBV2	TRBJ2-7	.	.	CASFDGSAGIYEQYF	TGTGCCAGCTTCGACGGTAGCGCAGGGATCTACGAGCAGTACTTC
TRBV29-1	TRBJ2-1	.	TRBD2	CSAQRRLAGVLHNNEQFF	TGCAGCGCACAAAGGAGACTAGCGGGAGTACTTCACAACAATGAGCAGTTCTTC
TRBV5-1	TRBJ1-5	.	.	CASSLGPTGGNQPQHF	TGCGCCAGCAGCTTGGGGCCCACCGGGGGCAATCAGCCCCAGCATTTT
TRBV5-1	TRBJ2-2	few	.	CASSLASPGELFF	TGCGCCAGCAGCTTGGCCAGTCCCGGGGAGCTGTTTTTT
TRBV19	TRBJ1-2	.	.	CASNPALNYGYTF	TGTGCCAGTAACCCCGCCCTGAACTATGGCTACACCTTC
TRBV6-1	TRBJ2-6	once	.	CASSEGTVLRSGANVLTF	TGTGCCAGCAGTGAAGGGACAGTTCTCCGCTCTGGGGCCAACGTCCTGACTTTC
TRBV28	TRBJ1-2	.	.	CASSPLWDYGYTF	TGTGCCAGCAGTCCCCTTTGGGACTATGGCTACACCTTC